The clone carrying this TCR beta chain was recorded once. Its antigen remains unknown. This entry belongs to a study of a mutant IDH1 vaccine in newly diagnosed glioma. Across the study: Patients in the study were vaccinated eight times, receiving shots in weeks 1, 3, 5, 7, 11, 15, 19 and 23. In some groups vaccination began 4-6 weeks post-radiotherapy; others received it with temozolomide.

Only in-frame clones appear in the TCRdb table, and some are missing; sequencing was by immunoSEQ multiplex PCR. The sample holds about 64,000 clones, roughly 80% seen once. Noted time point: week 11, during vaccination. With topical imiquimod, each dose of the vaccine consisted of 300 ug of mutant IDH1 20-mer peptide. The source is a woman in her forties or fifties with glioma. Sequencing was performed on PBMCs, taken from a glioma patient whose treatment included an IDH1 peptide vaccine.

In DNA, the CDR3 is TGCGCCAGCAGCCTCACACCGTCCCAAGAGACCCAGTACTTC. Its translation is CASSLTPSQETQYF. The V gene is TRBV5-1, the J gene TRBJ2-5; D remains unclear. Germline V gene sequence: CDR1 SGHRS, CDR2 YFSETQ. This CDR3 comprises 14 residues. V gave up 4 bases and J gave up 1 base, with 11 bases separating them.